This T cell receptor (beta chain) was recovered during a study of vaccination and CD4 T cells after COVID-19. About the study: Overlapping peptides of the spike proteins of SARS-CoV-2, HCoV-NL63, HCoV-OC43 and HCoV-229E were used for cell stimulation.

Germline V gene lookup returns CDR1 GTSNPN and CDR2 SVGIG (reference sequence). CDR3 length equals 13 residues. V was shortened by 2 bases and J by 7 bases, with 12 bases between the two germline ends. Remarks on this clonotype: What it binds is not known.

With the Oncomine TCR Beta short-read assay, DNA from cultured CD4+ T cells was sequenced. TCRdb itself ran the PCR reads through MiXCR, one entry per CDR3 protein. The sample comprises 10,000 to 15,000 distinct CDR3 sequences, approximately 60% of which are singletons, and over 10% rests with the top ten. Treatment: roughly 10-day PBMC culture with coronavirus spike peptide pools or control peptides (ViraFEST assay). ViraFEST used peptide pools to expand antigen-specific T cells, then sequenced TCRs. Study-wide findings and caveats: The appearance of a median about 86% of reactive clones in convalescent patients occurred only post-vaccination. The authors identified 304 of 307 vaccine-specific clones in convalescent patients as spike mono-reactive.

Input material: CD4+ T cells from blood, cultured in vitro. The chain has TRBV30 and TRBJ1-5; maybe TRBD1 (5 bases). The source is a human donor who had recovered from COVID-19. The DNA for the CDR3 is TGTGCCTGGAGTTCTTTAGGGGACCAGCCCCAGCATTTT. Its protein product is CAWSSLGDQPQHF.